Listed here are 12 T cell receptor beta chains from one sample, sequenced in a study of T cells in localized non-small cell lung cancer. TCRdb's copy holds only in-frame clones and misses some; the assay was immunoSEQ multiplex PCR. The repertoire consists of tens of thousands of clones, with over 75% occurring once and the leading ten covering approximately 16%. The material sequenced was PBMCs, taken before any cancer treatment. These receptors came from a woman aged 40-70 years with stage II squamous cell lung carcinoma.

V usage is TRBV9 and J usage is TRBJ1-3; D perhaps matches TRBD1 (6 bases). This CDR3 region has 14 residues. The V end was cut by 7 bases, the J end by 2 bases, with 13 bases between. CDR1 SGDLS and CDR2 YYNGEE come from the germline V gene. The CDR3 loop is CASGGGHTGNTIYF. CDR3 bases: TGTGCCAGCGGTGGGGGGCATACTGGAAACACCATATATTTT.

This chain links TRBV29-1 with TRBJ2-7; D uncertain. The CDR3 runs 11 residues. The V end was cut by 7 bases, the J end by 9 bases, with 16 bases between. CDR1 is SQVTM and CDR2 is ANQGSEA in the germline V gene. CDR3 bases: TGCAGCGCCCGGTTAGGGTCGAGGCAGTACTTC. This encodes CSARLGSRQYF.

This clone was counted between two and nine times. The CDR3 DNA reads as TGCGCCAGCAGAGAGGACAGGAACCAAGAGACCCAGTACTTC. This translates into CASREDRNQETQYF. The V call is TRBV5-1, the J call TRBJ2-5; 7 bases line up with TRBD1. V lost 5 bases, J lost 0 bases, and 4 bases stayed unmatched. This CDR3 region has 14 residues. The germline V gene encodes CDR1 SGHRS and CDR2 YFSETQ.

The chain employs TRBV30 and TRBJ2-5; D is ambiguous. The CDR3 consists of 12 residues. V was trimmed by 0 bases and J by 10 bases, leaving 12 bases between them. The germline V gene encodes CDR1 GTSNPN and CDR2 SVGIG (reference sequence). CDR3 residues: CAWSVTSVYQYF. The DNA of the CDR3 is TGTGCCTGGAGTGTAACCTCTGTGTACCAGTACTTC.

V is TRBV5-1 and J is TRBJ2-1, with 9 positions matching TRBD2. The CDR3 runs to 17 residues. Germline loops: CDR1 SGHRS, CDR2 YFSETQ. V lost 4 bases and J lost 9; bases outside the gene matches: 17. CDR3 in DNA: TGCGCCAGCAGCCCCGGTCTGACTAGCGGACTTACAACTGAGCAGTTCTTC. Its protein product is CASSPGLTSGLTTEQFF.

The chain recombines TRBV5-1 with TRBJ2-1, with 16 bases that match TRBD2. Germline assignment: CDR1 SGHRS and CDR2 YFSETQ. This CDR3 spans 20 amino acids. Trimming removed 4 bases from V and 7 bases from J; junction bases left unmatched: 17. CDR3 residues: CASSVSSGTSGREGKNEQFF. The CDR3 DNA is TGCGCCAGCAGCGTCAGCTCCGGGACTAGCGGGAGGGAGGGAAAAAATGAGCAGTTCTTC.

The gene calls are TRBV30 and TRBJ1-2; weak D call: TRBD1 (5 bases). The CDR3 has 12 amino acids. V was clipped by 3 bases and J by 3 bases, with 8 bases between them. Germline V gene lookup returns CDR1 GTSNPN and CDR2 SVGIG (reference sequence). CDR3 sequence (DNA): TGTGCCTGGAGCCAGGGTCACTATGGCTACACCTTC. This gives the protein CAWSQGHYGYTF.

The rearrangement joins TRBV14 to TRBJ2-7; perhaps TRBD2 as D (5 bases). The CDR3 runs to 14 residues. From germline, CDR1 is SGHDN and CDR2 FVKESK. Trimming took 1 base from V and 3 from J, leaving 10 bases between them. CDR3 nucleotide sequence: TGTGCCAGCAGCCAAGGACTACGTAACTACGAGCAGTACTTC. It is translated as CASSQGLRNYEQYF.

The gene calls are TRBV5-6 and TRBJ2-1; possibly TRBD1 for D (6 bases). The CDR3 consists of 14 residues. Germline lookup yields CDR1 SGHDT and CDR2 YYEEEE. Deletions cut 4 bases from V and 5 bases from J, with 13 bases between. In DNA form, the CDR3 reads TGTGCCAGCAGCCCTATGGACAGCAACAATGAGCAGTTCTTC. Encoded protein: CASSPMDSNNEQFF.

V is TRBV21-1 and J is TRBJ2-2; the DNA was not used to check the table's D call, TRBD1. TRBV21-1 is a listed pseudogene. This CDR3 comprises 17 residues. This chain's CDR3 is CASSKSGERTNTGELFF. In nucleotides, the CDR3 is TGTGCCAGCAGCAAATCAGGGGAACGGACGAACACCGGGGAGCTGTTTTTT.

V is TRBV4-3 and J is TRBJ2-7; 8 nucleotides line up with TRBD2. Germline V lookup: CDR1 LGHNA, CDR2 YSLEER. The CDR3 runs 13 residues. Trimming cost V 5 bases and J 6 bases; bases outside gene matches: 6. Written as DNA, the CDR3 is TGCGCCAGCAGCTTAGGGACTAGGGGCGAGCAGTACTTC. As protein: CASSLGTRGEQYF.

The rearrangement joins TRBV6-1 to TRBJ2-3, with D tentatively TRBD1 or TRBD2 (5 bases each). The V end lost 10 bases, the J end lost 2 bases, and 16 bases lay between the germline ends. This CDR3 region has 14 residues. Looked up from germline, CDR1 is MNHNS and CDR2 is SASEGT. The CDR3 protein is CATVTPGHTDTQYF. The CDR3 DNA reads as TGTGCCACCGTAACCCCGGGGCACACAGATACGCAGTATTTT.